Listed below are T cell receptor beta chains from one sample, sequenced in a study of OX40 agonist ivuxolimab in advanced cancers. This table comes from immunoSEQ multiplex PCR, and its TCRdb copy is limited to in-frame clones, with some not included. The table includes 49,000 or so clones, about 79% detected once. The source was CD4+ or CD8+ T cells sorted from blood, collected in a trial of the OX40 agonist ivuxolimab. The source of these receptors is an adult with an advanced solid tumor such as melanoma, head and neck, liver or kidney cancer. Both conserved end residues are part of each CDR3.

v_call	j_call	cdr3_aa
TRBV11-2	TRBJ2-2	CASSLAGGLGELFF
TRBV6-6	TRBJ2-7	CASSYSEGLGEQYF
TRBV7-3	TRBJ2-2	CASSPSGVRGTGELFF
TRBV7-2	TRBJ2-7	CASSEMGQRDF
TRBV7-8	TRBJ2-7	CASSPTGQGIYEQYF
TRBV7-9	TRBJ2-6	CASSPVGAGANVLTF
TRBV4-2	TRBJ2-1	CASSQRVNPNNEQFF
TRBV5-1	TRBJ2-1	CASSYGPLGGRAAEQFF
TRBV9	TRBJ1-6	CASSVGPVGGSPLHF
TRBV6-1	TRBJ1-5	CASSEGDRGSYRNQPQHF